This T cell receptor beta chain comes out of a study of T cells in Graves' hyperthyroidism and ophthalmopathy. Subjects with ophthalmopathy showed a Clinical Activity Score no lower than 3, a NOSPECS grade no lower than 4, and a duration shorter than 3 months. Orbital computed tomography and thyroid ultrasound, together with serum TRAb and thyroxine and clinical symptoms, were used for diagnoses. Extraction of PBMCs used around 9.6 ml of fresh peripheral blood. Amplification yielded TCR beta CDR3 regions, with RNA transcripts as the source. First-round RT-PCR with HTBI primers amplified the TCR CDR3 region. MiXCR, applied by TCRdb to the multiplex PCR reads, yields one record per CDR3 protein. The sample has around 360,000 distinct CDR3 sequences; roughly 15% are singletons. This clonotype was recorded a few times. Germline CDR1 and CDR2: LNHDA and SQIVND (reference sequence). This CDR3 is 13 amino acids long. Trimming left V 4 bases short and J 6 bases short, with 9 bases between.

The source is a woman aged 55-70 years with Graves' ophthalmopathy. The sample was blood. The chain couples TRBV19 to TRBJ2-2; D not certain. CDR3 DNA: TGTGCCAGTAGTACTTGGACGCCCGGGGAGCTGTTTTTT. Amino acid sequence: CASSTWTPGELFF.